These 12 T cell receptor beta chains share one sample of origin, sequenced in a study of control samples from healthy donors and cancer patients. Method: immunoSEQ multiplex PCR; TCRdb's copy keeps in-frame clones and lacks some. This sample has more than 35,000 clones; about four fifths occur once, and the top ten carry roughly 21%. Sequenced input: PBMCs. Receptors were obtained from a woman aged 60-70 years with lung cancer.

The rearrangement joins TRBV2 to TRBJ2-2, with D possibly being TRBD2 (5 bases). The CDR3 spans 16 residues. Per the germline V gene, CDR1 is SNHLY and CDR2 is FYNNEI. V gave up 4 bases and J gave up 2 bases, with 14 bases separating them. The CDR3 DNA sequence: TGTGCCAGCAGTGTTGCTAGCCCCTCAAACACCGGGGAGCTGTTTTTT. Protein: CASSVASPSNTGELFF. The full variable domain, with the rest looked up from reference TRBV2 and TRBJ2-2, is EPEVTQTPSHQVTQMGQEVILRCVPISNHLYFYWYRQILGQKVEFLVSFYNNEISEKSEIFDDQFSVERPDGSNFTLKIRSTKLEDSAMYFCASSVASPSNTGELFFGEGSRLTVL.

The CDR3 nucleotides read TGTGCCAGCAGCTTATCAGAGGATGGCTACACCTTC. Amino acid sequence: CASSLSEDGYTF. The gene calls are TRBV11-2 and TRBJ1-2; D is unclear. V was cut by 2 bases and J by 6 bases, with 7 bases left in between. Germline CDR1 is SGHAT and CDR2 is FQNNGV. The CDR3 runs to 12 residues.

The rearrangement links TRBV7-9 to TRBJ2-3; TRBD1 might be the D (6 bases). The CDR3 has 14 amino acids. The germline V gene encodes CDR1 SEHNR and CDR2 FQNEAQ (reference sequence). V gave up 1 base and J gave up 4 bases, with 9 bases separating them. The chain's CDR3 is CASSLVQGPDTQYF. Written as DNA, the CDR3 is TGTGCCAGCAGCTTAGTGCAGGGGCCAGATACGCAGTATTTT.

V and J are TRBV11-1 and TRBJ1-2; D is possibly TRBD1 (5 bases). Germline V lookup: CDR1 SGHAT, CDR2 FQDESV (reference sequence). Trimming removed 5 bases from V and 6 bases from J, with 16 bases in between. This CDR3 has 14 residues. In DNA, the CDR3 is TGTGCCAGCAGCACCTCTCGACAGTGGGATGGCTACACCTTC. Translation gives CASSTSRQWDGYTF.

The rearrangement links TRBV5-1 to TRBJ2-2; D unclear. The CDR3 runs to 12 residues. The V end lost 4 bases, the J end lost 2 bases, and 3 bases lay between the germline ends. Germline lookup yields CDR1 SGHRS and CDR2 YFSETQ. In DNA, the CDR3 is TGCGCCAGCAGCCCTAACACCGGGGAGCTGTTTTTT. Amino acid sequence: CASSPNTGELFF.

Only a few counts were recorded for this clone. The rearrangement joins TRBV6-5 to TRBJ2-7, with 9 bases fitting TRBD1. The V gene end was trimmed by 2 bases and the J gene end by 4 bases; junction bases not matched to a gene: 3. The CDR3 loop spans 14 amino acids. Germline CDR1 reads MNHEY; CDR2 reads SVGAGI. The DNA of the CDR3 is TGTGCCAGCAGTTACGGGACAGGGTTATACGAGCAGTACTTC. Its translation is CASSYGTGLYEQYF.

This chain uses TRBV30 with TRBJ2-2; the D gene could be TRBD1 or TRBD2 (7 bases each). Per the germline V gene, CDR1 is GTSNPN and CDR2 is SVGIG (reference sequence). The CDR3 covers 15 residues. V lost 4 bases and J 1 base, leaving 13 bases between the germline ends. For the CDR3, the DNA is TGTGCCTGGACGGGGGGACAGATGAACACCGGGGAGCTGTTTTTT. This gives the protein CAWTGGQMNTGELFF.

Here the CDR3 DNA reads TGTGCCAGCAGCCAAGACGCCCTAGCGGAAATTGGGAATGAGCAGTTCTTC. Translating gives CASSQDALAEIGNEQFF. This chain connects TRBV14 to TRBJ2-1, with TRBD2 matching over 7 bases. The CDR3 loop spans 17 amino acids. The germline gives CDR1 SGHDN, CDR2 FVKESK. The V and J ends lost 0 bases and 7 bases, in that order; junction bases with no gene match: 12.

The V gene is TRBV11-1, the J gene TRBJ1-2; D is unclear. The CDR3 length is 12 residues. Trimming pared 8 bases from V and 7 bases from J, leaving 14 bases between. Germline CDR1 reads SGHAT; CDR2 reads FQDESV (reference sequence). The CDR3, as DNA: TGTGCCAGCGGGAACCGTTGGGGTGGCTACACCTTC. As protein: CASGNRWGGYTF.

The V gene is TRBV2, the J gene TRBJ1-1; 7 bases agree with TRBD1. The CDR3 is 15 amino acids. V dropped 3 bases and J dropped 0; count of bases not matched to a gene: 4. CDR1 and CDR2 (germline): SNHLY, FYNNEI. The CDR3 DNA sequence: TGTGCCAGCAGTGATGGGACAGACATGAACACTGAAGCTTTCTTT. Its translation: CASSDGTDMNTEAFF.

Only one count was recorded for this clone. One end of the junction fails to match germline, which may point to a read error. Distinct nucleotide sequences in the sample also encode this CDR3. The genes are TRBV9 and TRBJ2-1; D may be TRBD2 (7 bases). Germline loops: CDR1 SGDLS, CDR2 YYNGEE. CDR3 length: 15 amino acids. CDR3 bases: TGCGCCACCAGCGTAGGGGGGGGCTCCTACAATGAGCAGTTCTTC. Protein: CATSVGGGSYNEQFF.

The chain joins TRBV27 to TRBJ1-1, with TRBD1 matching 7 bases. The length of the CDR3 is 14 residues. CDR1 MNHEY and CDR2 SMNVEV come from the germline V gene (reference sequence). J gave up 3 bases and V 6 bases, and 7 bases lay outside the gene matches. CDR3 residues: CASRPDRADTEAFF. The CDR3 nucleotides are TGTGCCAGCAGGCCTGACAGGGCGGACACTGAAGCTTTCTTT.